This is a list of T cell receptor beta chains from one sample in a study of T cell repertoires in cytomegalovirus infection. TCRdb independently ran MiXCR on the reads; one entry per CDR3 protein. This sample has about 310,000 distinct CDR3 sequences, with 15% to 20% found just once. Specimen: PBMCs. The source is a human donor in good health (CMV status not recorded). Some clones in this sample may be carry-over from other donors' samples. CDR3s include the opening cysteine and the closing phenylalanine or tryptophan. D genes are given only for firm matches. The size of a clone is reported for some rows only, either as once, few or many, or as a class for expanded clones.

clone size,J gene,V gene,D gene,CDR3 DNA,CDR3 protein
few,TRBJ1-2,TRBV6-2/TRBV6-3,-,TGTGCCAGCAGTCAGTTGGGCAGGGAGCACAATGGCTACACCTTC,CASSQLGREHNGYTF
-,TRBJ2-1,TRBV5-4,TRBD1,TGTGCCAGCAGCTTTAAGACAGGGAGAGCCTACAATGAGCAGTTCTTC,CASSFKTGRAYNEQFF
many,TRBJ1-1,TRBV12-3/TRBV12-4,-,TGTGCCAGCAGGGGGACCCACGGGGACACTGAAGCTTTCTTT,CASRGTHGDTEAFF
-,TRBJ2-3,TRBV28,-,TGTGCCAGCAACGCTTTAGGAGATACGCAGTATTTT,CASNALGDTQYF
many,TRBJ2-7,TRBV7-2,TRBD1,TGTGCCAGCAGCCCCCGGACAGGAAGGTACGAGCAGTACTTC,CASSPRTGRYEQYF
many,TRBJ2-6,TRBV6-1,-,TGTGCCAGCAGTGAGTACGTCCTTGGCCGAGGAGCATCTGGGGCCAACGTCCTGACTTTC,CASSEYVLGRGASGANVLTF
-,TRBJ1-5,TRBV20-1,-,TGCAGTGCTAGAGGCGCCAGAAATCAGCCCCAGCATTTT,CSARGARNQPQHF
few,TRBJ2-1,TRBV20-1,TRBD1,TGCAGTGCTACCCCGGGACAGGGGTACAATGAGCAGTTCTTC,CSATPGQGYNEQFF
-,TRBJ2-2,TRBV7-8,TRBD1,TGTGCCAGCAGCCAACAGGGGTCAGTCACCGGGGAGCTGTTTTTT,CASSQQGSVTGELFF
-,TRBJ2-7,TRBV2,-,TGTGCCAGCAGTGAATTGGGACCCAACTACGAGCAGTACTTC,CASSELGPNYEQYF
once,TRBJ1-1,TRBV10-3,-,TGTGCCATCAGTGAGTCTCAGGGCTTGGGGGGGGAAGAAGCTTTCTTT,CAISESQGLGGEEAFF
few,TRBJ1-1,TRBV5-1,TRBD1,TGCGCCAGCAGCTTGGTAGGGGGCGCGAATGAAGCTTTCTTT,CASSLVGGANEAFF
many,TRBJ2-5,TRBV7-8,-,TGTGCCAGCAGCTTAGTACGTGGGGAAGAGACCCAGTACTTC,CASSLVRGEETQYF
many,TRBJ2-2,TRBV7-2,TRBD2,TGTGCCAGCAGCCCTACTAGCGGGGGGTCCTACACCGGGGAGCTGTTTTTT,CASSPTSGGSYTGELFF
-,TRBJ1-2,TRBV12-3/TRBV12-4,-,TGTGCCAGCAGTTTAGGGGGATCGGGCTATGGCTACACCTTC,CASSLGGSGYGYTF
many,TRBJ2-7,TRBV7-8,-,TGTGCCAGCAGCTCGCGAGGGGGACGCGTGCAGTACTTC,CASSSRGGRVQYF
-,TRBJ1-3,TRBV7-2,-,TGTGCCAGCAGCTTAACCGGGAATTTTTTTTCAAACACCATATATTTT,CASSLTGNFFSNTIYF
-,TRBJ2-5,TRBV7-6,-,TGTGCCAGCAGCAAGGGACACCTCCAAGAGACCCAGTACTTC,CASSKGHLQETQYF
many,TRBJ1-3,TRBV7-2,-,TGTGCCAGCAGCTCGTTAGGAGGGGGGTATTCCATCTCTGGAAACACCATATATTTT,CASSSLGGGYSISGNTIYF
many,TRBJ2-1,TRBV11-1,TRBD1,TGTGCCAGCAGCAGGACCGGGACAGGGCCCTACAATGAGCAGTTCTTC,CASSRTGTGPYNEQFF
few,TRBJ2-2,TRBV19,-,TGTGCCAGTAGTATGGGGAACACCGGGGAGCTGTTTTTT,CASSMGNTGELFF
many,TRBJ1-2,TRBV28,-,TGTGCCAGCAGTTTAATGGGCAGATCAAACTATGGCTACACCTTC,CASSLMGRSNYGYTF
-,TRBJ1-1,TRBV7-6,-,TGTGCCAGCAGCCCAAGAGGAGGCAGGGTGACTGAAGCTTTCTTT,CASSPRGGRVTEAFF
-,TRBJ1-2,TRBV6-6,-,TGTGCCAGCAGCTCGGGACTGCGCAATGGCTACACCTTC,CASSSGLRNGYTF
few,TRBJ1-2,TRBV24-1,-,TGTGCCACCAGTGATTCCCGGCGGATGGAACTTGATGGCTACACCTTC,CATSDSRRMELDGYTF
few,TRBJ1-5,TRBV19,-,TGTGCCAGTAATAGGCAGCCCGAAACTGCCCAGCATTTT,CASNRQPETAQHF
many,TRBJ2-7,TRBV7-6,-,TGTGCCAGCAGCTTAGCACACCGAGGGGGGGGAGGCCACGAGCAGTACTTC,CASSLAHRGGGGHEQYF
-,TRBJ1-1,TRBV28,-,TGTGCCAGCAGTCCCCTGGGAGAGACAGACCGGAAAGCTTTCTTT,CASSPLGETDRKAFF
-,TRBJ1-1,TRBV6-5,-,TGTGCCAGCAGTTACATAAGGGGGAGTGTCGACACTGAAGCTTTCTTT,CASSYIRGSVDTEAFF
once,TRBJ2-3,TRBV7-2,-,TGTGCCAGCAGCCCGACCCCGGATACGCAGTATTTT,CASSPTPDTQYF
few,TRBJ1-5,TRBV6-6,TRBD1,TGTGCCAGCAGTACCCCACAGGGGATAAGCAATCAGCCCCAGCATTTT,CASSTPQGISNQPQHF
-,TRBJ1-4,TRBV4-2,-,TGTGCCAGCAGCCAGGATGGGTCTGCAACTAATGAAAAACTGTTTTTT,CASSQDGSATNEKLFF
few,TRBJ2-5,TRBV19,-,TGTGCCAGTAGTACGTCACTAGGGGAAGAGACCCAGTACTTC,CASSTSLGEETQYF
many,TRBJ1-1,TRBV12-3/TRBV12-4,TRBD1,TGTGCCAGCAGTCCAAACAGGGGTGAAGCTTTCTTT,CASSPNRGEAFF
-,TRBJ2-1,TRBV6-8,TRBD2,TGTGCCAGCAGTCCGACTAGCGGGGGGACCAATGAGCAGTTCTTC,CASSPTSGGTNEQFF
-,TRBJ2-7,TRBV24-1,-,TGTGCCACCAGTGACACGGCAACCTACGAGCAGTACTTC,CATSDTATYEQYF
-,TRBJ2-7,TRBV6-8,TRBD2,TGTGCCAGCAGCAGGAGGAGCGGGGGGGGAAGCTCCTACGAGCAGTACTTC,CASSRRSGGGSSYEQYF
few,TRBJ2-5,TRBV6-2/TRBV6-3,TRBD1,TGTGCCAGCAGTCGGGGACAGGGTGAGACCCAGTACTTC,CASSRGQGETQYF
-,TRBJ1-1,TRBV27,TRBD1,TGTGCCGGCAGACCGGGACAGGGGAACACTGAAGCTTTCTTT,CAGRPGQGNTEAFF